This TCR beta chain was documented in a study of T cell responses to AZD1222 COVID-19 vaccine. Study-level results: Repertoires in all cases were sampled only once the peak T cell response had passed. The span of vaccine-associated CD4 TCRs extended across spike, with dominance at 160-218 and 743-854. Reports indicate that nearly half of spike-specific TCRs are directed at unmutated variant regions. Most donors were white British, females outnumbered males, and clonal diversity was possibly underestimated.

To note about this clone: Its antigen remains unidentified.

The method was immunoSEQ multiplex PCR; TCRdb's version includes in-frame clones alone and lacks a portion of them. The repertoire includes approximately 140,000 clones, around 94% of them detected once, and around 1.3% sits in the top ten. Germline loops: CDR1 SQVTM, CDR2 ANQGSEA. The V gene end was trimmed by 3 bases and the J gene end by 1 base; junction bases not matched to a gene: 11. The CDR3 has 17 amino acids. The genes are TRBV29-1 and TRBJ2-3, with 9 bases fitting TRBD1. Specimen: peripheral blood, collected on day 0 of AZD1222 vaccination. This sequence was found in an adult in good health. The CDR3 region is CSVDGSPGTGRTDTQYF. The CDR3 DNA sequence: TGCAGCGTTGATGGGAGCCCCGGGACAGGGCGCACAGATACGCAGTATTTT.